The 9 T cell receptor beta chains below come from one sample, sequenced in a study of beta chain features in type 1 diabetes. What was sequenced were expressed TCRB transcripts, since all of the isolated RNA had been reverse transcribed. The protocol was immunoSEQ multiplex PCR, while the TCRdb copy is restricted to in-frame clones and leaves out a portion. There are under 250,000 clones in the sample; approximately 11% occur only once, and roughly 1.3% lies in the top ten. Sequenced: central memory CD4+ T cells from blood. Source of these receptors: a man younger than 35 in good health.

This clone was counted a few times. The chain combines TRBV30 with TRBJ1-5; maybe TRBD1 (5 bases). Germline values: CDR1 GTSNPN, CDR2 SVGIG (reference sequence). This CDR3 has 15 residues. The V end lost 0 bases, the J end lost 2 bases, and 11 bases lay between the germline ends. CDR3 bases: TGTGCCTGGAGTGTAGGGGCATATGGCAATCAGCCCCAGCATTTT. Protein: CAWSVGAYGNQPQHF.

The gene calls are TRBV5-1 and TRBJ2-5; the match to TRBD2 covers 12 bases. The ends lost 2 bases at V and 1 base at J; junction bases unmatched: 3. Germline V gene sequence: CDR1 SGHRS, CDR2 YFSETQ. The CDR3 has 16 amino acids. The CDR3 region has the DNA TGCGCCAGCAGCTTCGGGACTAGCGGGTTCCAAGAGACCCAGTACTTC. Protein: CASSFGTSGFQETQYF.

The rearrangement links TRBV2 to TRBJ2-7; the D is unclear. Per germline, CDR1 SNHLY and CDR2 FYNNEI. The CDR3 spans 13 residues. The V and J ends lost 9 bases and 2 bases respectively, with 14 bases between them. In nucleotides, the CDR3 is TGTGCCAGGAGGACGGCGAGTACCTACGAGCAGTACTTC. It is translated as CARRTASTYEQYF.

The rearrangement links TRBV10-3 to TRBJ1-1, with unresolved D. The germline V and J ends were trimmed by 4 bases and 2 bases, with 11 bases remaining between them. The CDR3 loop spans 14 amino acids. The germline gives CDR1 ENHRY, CDR2 SYGVKD. The DNA of the CDR3 is TGTGCCATCAGTGCGGAGACCGCTAACACTGAAGCTTTCTTT. Translated, it gives CAISAETANTEAFF.

In its sample, this clone was seen a few times. This chain links TRBV28 with TRBJ2-3; 7 nucleotides line up with TRBD1. CDR3 length equals 16 residues. The germline V gene has CDR1 MDHEN and CDR2 SYDVKM. J lost 5 bases, V lost 4 bases, and 12 bases had no gene match. The DNA of the CDR3 is TGTGCCAGCAGTTCGCCGGGACAGCCTTCAAAAGATACGCAGTATTTT. Translating it yields CASSSPGQPSKDTQYF.

This clone was detected only a few times. V is TRBV16 and J is TRBJ1-1; D ambiguous. Germline V gene data show CDR1 as KGHSY and CDR2 as FQNENV. The CDR3 extends over 14 amino acids. Trimming pared 0 bases from V and 1 base from J, leaving 6 bases between. CDR3 loop: CASSQSNKNTEAFF. The CDR3 DNA reads TGTGCCAGCAGCCAATCGAACAAGAACACTGAAGCTTTCTTT.

This clone has a count of ten or more. In the same sample, other DNA sequences code for this CDR3. The V call is TRBV7-9, the J call TRBJ2-5; tentatively, D is TRBD1 (6 bases). The V end was cut by 3 bases, the J end by 2 bases, with 10 bases between. Germline V gene lookup returns CDR1 SEHNR and CDR2 FQNEAQ (reference sequence). The CDR3 runs to 14 residues. The CDR3 sequence is CASSLQGTQETQYF. The DNA for the CDR3 is TGTGCCAGCAGCTTGCAGGGGACACAAGAGACCCAGTACTTC.

The gene calls are TRBV4-3 and TRBJ1-2; no clear D. The CDR3 consists of 14 residues. Trimming took off 0 bases at V and 0 bases at J, with 5 bases between the two ends. Germline V lookup: CDR1 LGHNA, CDR2 YSLEER. CDR3 loop: CASSQDQTNYGYTF. The CDR3 DNA reads as TGCGCCAGCAGCCAAGATCAAACTAACTATGGCTACACCTTC.

The V call is TRBV7-8, the J call TRBJ1-2, with D unclear. The germline V and J ends were trimmed by 1 base and 2 bases, with 8 bases remaining between them. Per germline, CDR1 SGHVS and CDR2 FQNEAQ. This CDR3 has 14 amino acids. The CDR3 here is CASSLVLANYGYTF. In DNA form, the CDR3 reads TGTGCCAGCAGCTTAGTGTTGGCCAACTATGGCTACACCTTC.